These 18 T cell receptor beta chains share one sample of origin, sequenced in a study of blood T cell repertoires in COVID-19. Assay: immunoSEQ multiplex PCR; the TCRdb copy retains only in-frame clones and omits some. Among about 220,000 clones listed, around 80% were seen once. Sequences were obtained from peripheral blood. The receptor set was obtained from a woman aged 55-69 years who had recovered from COVID-19.

The chain's CDR3 is CASSVRRGEQYF. CDR3 nucleotides: TGTGCCAGCAGCGTTCGTAGAGGCGAGCAGTACTTC. The chain links TRBV7-9 to TRBJ2-7; D remains unclear. V lost 5 bases and J 6 bases, leaving 11 bases between the germline ends. Germline V gene sequence: CDR1 SEHNR, CDR2 FQNEAQ (reference sequence). The length of the CDR3 is 12 residues.

The chain has TRBV29-1 and TRBJ2-1, with 7 nucleotides matching TRBD1. CDR3 length: 14 amino acids. V lost 4 bases to trimming and J lost 7 bases; unmatched junction nucleotides: 10. Germline lookup yields CDR1 SQVTM and CDR2 ANQGSEA. CDR3 residues: CSVGYRGSGNEQFF. Written as DNA, the CDR3 is TGCAGCGTTGGATACAGGGGTTCGGGGAATGAGCAGTTCTTC.

The rearrangement uses TRBV5-1 and TRBJ2-1; the match to TRBD1 covers 9 bases. V lost 7 bases, J lost 5 bases, and 7 bases stayed unmatched. In germline, CDR1 is SGHRS, CDR2 YFSETQ. The CDR3 is 14 residues long. CDR3 nucleotides: TGCGCCAGCGGACCGGGACAGGGACACAATGAGCAGTTCTTC. Translated: CASGPGQGHNEQFF. Complete variable domain (other parts from reference TRBV5-1 and TRBJ2-1): KAGVTQTPRYLIKTRGQQVTLSCSPISGHRSVSWYQQTPGQGLQFLFEYFSETQRNKGNFPGRFSGRQFSNSRSEMNVSTLELGDSALYLCASGPGQGHNEQFFGPGTRLTVL.

The CDR3 spells CASSVGTANYGYTF. In nucleotides, the CDR3 is TGTGCCAGCAGCGTAGGGACAGCCAACTATGGCTACACCTTC. The genes are TRBV9 and TRBJ1-2, with a tentative D call TRBD1 (6 bases). The germline gives CDR1 SGDLS, CDR2 YYNGEE. The V end lost 0 bases, the J end lost 2 bases, and 8 bases lay between the germline ends. The CDR3 runs 14 residues. Full variable domain (remainder filled in from reference TRBV9 and TRBJ1-2): DSGVTQTPKHLITATGQRVTLRCSPRSGDLSVYWYQQSLDQGLQFLIQYYNGEERAKGNILERFSAQQFPDLHSELNLSSLELGDSALYFCASSVGTANYGYTFGSGTRLTVV.

This clone has only a few counts. The CDR3 DNA reads as TGCGCCAGCAGCCCTGGAGGGATCCCGGTCACACCCCTCCACTTT. Its translation is CASSPGGIPVTPLHF. The chain is built from TRBV5-1 and TRBJ1-6; no definite D call. The CDR3 consists of 15 residues. Germline V gene data show CDR1 as SGHRS and CDR2 as YFSETQ. V shed 4 bases and J shed 11 bases, with 19 bases lying between them.

This clone was seen a few times. The V gene is TRBV6-5, the J gene TRBJ2-1; the D gene is possibly TRBD2 (6 bases). The CDR3 has 15 residues. The V end lost 10 bases, the J end lost 0 bases, and 16 bases lay between the germline ends. Per the germline V gene, CDR1 is MNHEY and CDR2 is SVGAGI. The CDR3: CAINRGLSSYNEQFF. In nucleotides, the CDR3 is TGTGCCATCAACCGGGGGTTGAGCTCCTACAATGAGCAGTTCTTC.

This clone was found a few times. The chain employs TRBV5-1 and TRBJ1-2; 7 bases align to TRBD1. Germline trimming cut 4 bases from V and 2 bases from J; bases unmatched to any gene: 8. Germline-derived CDR1 and CDR2 are SGHRS and YFSETQ. The CDR3 has 15 amino acids. The CDR3 DNA follows: TGCGCCAGCAGCCAAAGGGGGCGGATGAACTATGGCTACACCTTC. As protein: CASSQRGRMNYGYTF.

V gene TRBV10-3 combines with J gene TRBJ2-2; 7 nucleotides align to TRBD1. J lost 0 bases, V lost 2 bases, and 3 bases had no gene match. CDR1 and CDR2 (germline): ENHRY, SYGVKD. CDR3 length equals 16 residues. The CDR3 DNA reads TGTGCCATCAGTGAGACAGGGGCTACGAACACCGGGGAGCTGTTTTTT. Translation: CAISETGATNTGELFF.

The chain combines TRBV4-2 with TRBJ2-7; D unresolved. The germline V and J ends were trimmed by 4 bases and 0 bases, with 13 bases remaining between them. Per germline, CDR1 LGHNA and CDR2 YNFKEQ. The CDR3 consists of 15 residues. CDR3 in amino acids: CASSPVAASSYEQYF. The CDR3 region has the DNA TGTGCCAGCAGCCCAGTTGCGGCGAGCTCCTACGAGCAGTACTTC.

The V gene is TRBV9, the J gene TRBJ2-1, with 8 nucleotides matching TRBD1. Germline-derived CDR1 and CDR2 are SGDLS and YYNGEE. The CDR3 spans 17 residues. J was trimmed by 3 bases and V by 3 bases; bases with no gene match: 11. The CDR3 protein is CASSERRQGSLYNEQFF. The DNA for the CDR3 is TGTGCCAGCAGCGAACGGAGACAGGGGTCCCTCTACAATGAGCAGTTCTTC.

This clone was seen once. The CDR3 DNA reads as TGCGCCAGCAGCTTGGCCGGGGTTAGGGAAGGAACTGAAGCTTTCTTT. It encodes CASSLAGVREGTEAFF. The V gene is TRBV5-1, the J gene TRBJ1-1; D is unclear. V gave up 0 bases and J gave up 5 bases, with 17 bases separating them. The CDR3 length is 16 residues. Germline-derived CDR1 and CDR2 are SGHRS and YFSETQ.

The chain couples TRBV4-3 to TRBJ2-3, with no clear D. The ends were cut back, 0 bases at V and 0 bases at J, with 13 bases in the middle. The CDR3 is 17 amino acids. Germline V lookup: CDR1 LGHNA, CDR2 YSLEER. In DNA, the CDR3 is TGCGCCAGCAGCCAAGATGGTCCAGGCCCTAGCACAGATACGCAGTATTTT. This translates into CASSQDGPGPSTDTQYF.

The rearrangement joins TRBV6-5 to TRBJ1-1; 8 positions agree with TRBD1. This CDR3 is built from 11 residues. The germline V gene has CDR1 MNHEY and CDR2 SVGAGI. The V and J ends lost 7 bases and 11 bases, in that order; junction bases with no gene match: 6. The chain's CDR3 is CASNLGDRAFF. CDR3 bases: TGTGCCAGCAATTTGGGGGACAGGGCTTTCTTT.

There are many counts of this clone. The chain links TRBV25-1 to TRBJ1-1, with a possible D match to TRBD1 (6 bases). The germline V gene encodes CDR1 MGHDK and CDR2 SYGVNS. V was clipped by 6 bases and J by 3 bases, with 11 bases between them. This CDR3 region has 13 residues. In DNA form, the CDR3 reads TGTGCCAGCAGCCGTACAGGGCACACTGAAGCTTTCTTT. This translates into CASSRTGHTEAFF.

The chain has TRBV12-3 or TRBV12-4 and TRBJ1-1, with 8 bases that match TRBD1. This CDR3 comprises 13 residues. Trimming took 6 bases from V and 4 from J; bases not matched to a gene: 4. CDR3 nucleotides: TGTGCCAGCAGACAGGGGGAATCCACTGAAGCTTTCTTT. This translates into CASRQGESTEAFF.

This clone occurred many times. V is TRBV9 and J is TRBJ2-5; D remains unclear. From germline, CDR1 is SGDLS and CDR2 YYNGEE. Trimming took 2 bases from V and 1 from J, leaving 12 bases between them. CDR3 length: 15 residues. The CDR3 DNA reads TGTGCCAGCAGCGTTACCATGGGCCCCCAAGAGACCCAGTACTTC. Translation: CASSVTMGPQETQYF.

This sequence joins TRBV7-8 and TRBJ1-1; tentatively, D is TRBD1 (5 bases). Trimming took off 5 bases at V and 5 bases at J, with 15 bases between the two ends. From germline, CDR1 is SGHVS and CDR2 FQNEAQ. The CDR3 has 14 residues. The CDR3 coding sequence is TGTGCCAGCAGCGATCCTAGGGGTTCTACTGAAGCTTTCTTT. The encoded protein is CASSDPRGSTEAFF.

About this clone: The sample holds other DNA sequences that translate to the same CDR3. The chain combines TRBV18 with TRBJ1-1, with 8 bases lining up with TRBD1. The V gene end was trimmed by 4 bases and the J gene end by 1 base; junction bases not matched to a gene: 2. Per the germline V gene, CDR1 is KGHSH and CDR2 is LQKENI. This CDR3 has 14 residues. CDR3 DNA sequence: TGTGCCAGCTCACTCGGGACAGGGAACACTGAAGCTTTCTTT. Translated: CASSLGTGNTEAFF.